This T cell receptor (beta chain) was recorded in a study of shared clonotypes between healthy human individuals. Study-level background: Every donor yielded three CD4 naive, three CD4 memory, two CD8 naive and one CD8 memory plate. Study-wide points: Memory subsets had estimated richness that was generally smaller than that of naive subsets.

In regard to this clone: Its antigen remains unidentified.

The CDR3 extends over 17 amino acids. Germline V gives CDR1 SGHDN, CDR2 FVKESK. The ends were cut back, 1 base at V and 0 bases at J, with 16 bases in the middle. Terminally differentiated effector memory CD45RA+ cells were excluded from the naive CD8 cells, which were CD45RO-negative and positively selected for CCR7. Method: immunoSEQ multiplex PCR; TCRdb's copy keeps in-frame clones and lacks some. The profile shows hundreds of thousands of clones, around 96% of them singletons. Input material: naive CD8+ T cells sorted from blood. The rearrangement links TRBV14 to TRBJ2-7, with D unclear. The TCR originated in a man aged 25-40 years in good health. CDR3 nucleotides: TGTGCCAGCAGCCAAGGGACCGTCCCCTTAAGCTCCTACGAGCAGTACTTC. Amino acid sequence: CASSQGTVPLSSYEQYF. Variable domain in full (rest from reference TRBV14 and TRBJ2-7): EAGVTQFPSHSVIEKGQTVTLRCDPISGHDNLYWYRRVMGKEIKFLLHFVKESKQDESGMPNNRFLAERTGGTYSTLKVQPAELEDSGVYFCASSQGTVPLSSYEQYFGPGTRLTVT.